The 18 T cell receptor beta chains listed next were all sequenced from one sample in a study of T cell clonotyping in hematopoietic cell transplantation. The repertoire was sequenced with immunoSEQ multiplex PCR; TCRdb's copy has only in-frame clones and lacks some. The table has roughly 13,000 clones, over 95% seen once. This sample comprised peripheral blood mononuclear cells, obtained 30 days after allogeneic stem cell transplant. These receptors originate from a female patient in her fifties or sixties who had an allogeneic stem cell transplant from an unrelated donor, so T cells may come from the graft donor. Some clones in this sample may be carry-over from other donors' samples.

The chain has TRBV19 and TRBJ1-1, with no clear D. V gave up 0 bases and J gave up 1 base, with 0 bases separating them. This CDR3 is built from 12 residues. CDR1 and CDR2 from the germline V gene are LNHDA and SQIVND (reference sequence). The CDR3, as DNA: TGTGCCAGTAGTATAGAGAACACTGAAGCTTTCTTT. This codes for CASSIENTEAFF.

The rearrangement joins TRBV4-1 to TRBJ2-7; tentatively, D is TRBD1 (6 bases). Trimming left V 1 base short and J 7 bases short, with 14 bases between. The CDR3 consists of 14 residues. Germline V lookup: CDR1 MGHRA, CDR2 YSYEKL. Written as DNA, the CDR3 is TGCGCCAGCAGCCAAGTCGGTTCCGGGACAGAGCAGTACTTC. It yields the protein CASSQVGSGTEQYF.

The V gene is TRBV6-4, the J gene TRBJ1-6; possibly TRBD1 for D (6 bases). This CDR3 has 15 residues. V dropped 6 bases and J dropped 7 bases, with 16 bases sitting between them. CDR1 is MRHNA, CDR2 SNTAGT, per germline. The CDR3 DNA reads TGTGCCAGCAGCACAGGGCCAGAGGGGAATTCACCCCTCCACTTT. It is translated as CASSTGPEGNSPLHF.

The chain uses TRBV30 and TRBJ2-3; the match to TRBD1 covers 9 bases. The germline gives CDR1 GTSNPN, CDR2 SVGIG (reference sequence). This CDR3 has 14 amino acids. V dropped 4 bases and J dropped 5; count of bases not matched to a gene: 7. DNA of the CDR3: TGTGCCTGGAATCCGGGACAGGGTGGAGATACGCAGTATTTT. Translation: CAWNPGQGGDTQYF.

The chain uses TRBV27 and TRBJ1-2; 7 positions match TRBD1. The junction had 4 bases not matched to a gene; V was cut back by 3 bases and J by 0 bases. Looked up from germline, CDR1 is MNHEY and CDR2 is SMNVEV (reference sequence). This CDR3 is 15 amino acids long. The CDR3 sequence: CASSLVDRANYGYTF. Here the CDR3 DNA reads TGTGCCAGCAGTTTGGTAGACAGGGCTAACTATGGCTACACCTTC.

This clone was detected once. The rearrangement links TRBV30 to TRBJ2-3; TRBD2 matches 8 bases. V gave up 0 bases and J gave up 0 bases; unmatched junction bases: 11. Germline CDR1 is GTSNPN and CDR2 is SVGIG (reference sequence). The CDR3 is 18 residues long. The DNA for the CDR3 is TGTGCCTGGAGTGTAGGTCTAGCGGGCCCCTCTAGCACAGATACGCAGTATTTT. Translating it yields CAWSVGLAGPSSTDTQYF.

The rearrangement uses TRBV25-1 and TRBJ1-5; D remains ambiguous. Trimming shortened V by 2 bases and J by 2 bases, and 7 bases separated the two germline ends. Germline V gene lookup returns CDR1 MGHDK and CDR2 SYGVNS. The CDR3 consists of 14 residues. The CDR3 is CASSESQGNQPQHF. The CDR3 DNA sequence: TGTGCCAGCAGTGAAAGCCAAGGCAATCAGCCCCAGCATTTT.

This clone has a single count. The chain employs TRBV7-8 and TRBJ1-4; D perhaps matches TRBD1 (6 bases). The V end lost 2 bases, the J end lost 8 bases, and 18 bases lay between the germline ends. Per the germline V gene, CDR1 is SGHVS and CDR2 is FQNEAQ. This CDR3 comprises 16 residues. CDR3 nucleotides: TGTGCCAGCAGCTTATTTTCGGCGGGGGGCGGAGAAAAACTGTTTTTT. This translates into CASSLFSAGGGEKLFF.

The chain is built from TRBV27 and TRBJ1-5; no definite D call. This CDR3 contains 16 residues. CDR1 MNHEY and CDR2 SMNVEV come from the germline V gene (reference sequence). Trimming removed 3 bases from V and 1 base from J, with 13 bases in between. CDR3 loop: CASSFHVRPSNQPQHF. In DNA, the CDR3 is TGTGCCAGCAGTTTTCATGTCCGCCCGAGCAATCAGCCCCAGCATTTT.

The gene calls are TRBV6-6 and TRBJ2-7, with D uncertain. Per germline, CDR1 MNHNY and CDR2 SVGAGI (reference sequence). The CDR3 spans 14 residues. The V gene lost 3 bases and the J gene lost 0 bases, with 9 bases spanning the gap. The DNA for the CDR3 is TGTGCCAGCAGTTATGCTGGCGCCTCCTACGAGCAGTACTTC. Its translation: CASSYAGASYEQYF.

The chain carries TRBV25-1 and TRBJ1-2; D unresolved. This CDR3 has 12 amino acids. The V gene's germline CDR1 is MGHDK and CDR2 SYGVNS. The germline V and J ends were trimmed by 5 bases and 3 bases, with 7 bases remaining between them. CDR3 coding DNA: TGTGCCAGCAGTCAGAGCCACTATGGCTACACCTTC. It encodes CASSQSHYGYTF.

This clone was found once. This chain links TRBV30 with TRBJ1-6; no firm D call. V was trimmed by 2 bases and J by 10 bases, leaving 6 bases between them. The CDR3 is made up of 11 amino acids. The germline V gene has CDR1 GTSNPN and CDR2 SVGIG (reference sequence). The CDR3 nucleotides are TGTGCCTGGAGTTCGGGATCACCCCTCCACTTT. Translation gives CAWSSGSPLHF.

The chain combines TRBV29-1 with TRBJ2-1; D may be TRBD2 (7 bases). Trimming took 2 bases from V and 7 from J, leaving 15 bases between them. This CDR3 has 14 residues. Germline assignment: CDR1 SQVTM and CDR2 ANQGSEA. CDR3 region: CSVETEGGGNEQFF. CDR3 nucleotide sequence: TGCAGCGTTGAAACCGAGGGGGGAGGGAATGAGCAGTTCTTC.

This rearrangement joins TRBV4-1 to TRBJ2-7; TRBD1 agrees at 7 bases. V gave up 0 bases and J gave up 0 bases; unmatched junction bases: 2. The CDR3 is 15 residues long. Germline values: CDR1 MGHRA, CDR2 YSYEKL. CDR3 sequence reads: CASSQEDRTSYEQYF. In nucleotides, the CDR3 is TGCGCCAGCAGCCAAGAGGACAGGACCTCCTACGAGCAGTACTTC.

This chain uses TRBV7-6 with TRBJ2-2, with D hard to call. V lost 4 bases, J lost 7 bases, and 16 bases lay in between. CDR3 length: 15 residues. CDR1 is SGHVS, CDR2 FNYEAQ, per germline. CDR3 loop: CASSSVMGIFGELFF. In DNA form, the CDR3 reads TGTGCCAGCAGCTCAGTCATGGGTATCTTCGGGGAGCTGTTTTTT.

The chain is built from TRBV6-4 and TRBJ2-2; 9 nucleotides match TRBD2. CDR3 size: 14 residues. J lost 4 bases, V lost 3 bases, and 0 bases had no gene match. The germline gives CDR1 MRHNA, CDR2 SNTAGT. The chain's CDR3 is CASSETSGTGELFF. CDR3 nucleotide sequence: TGTGCCAGCAGTGAGACTAGCGGCACCGGGGAGCTGTTTTTT.

This rearrangement joins TRBV11-3 to TRBJ1-1, with D possibly being TRBD1 (6 bases). Germline V gene data show CDR1 as SGHNT and CDR2 as YENEEA. This CDR3 contains 14 residues. Trimming left V 4 bases short and J 4 bases short, with 13 bases between. CDR3 in DNA: TGTGCCAGCAGCTCATCAGGGGTTGGCACTGAAGCTTTCTTT. It encodes CASSSSGVGTEAFF.

V usage is TRBV7-2 and J usage is TRBJ1-4, with 8 bases that match TRBD1. V dropped 1 base and J dropped 8; count of bases not matched to a gene: 9. Germline CDR1 and CDR2: SGHTA and FQGNSA. The CDR3 is made up of 16 amino acids. The CDR3 region has the DNA TGTGCCAGCAGCTTAGGTTTCGGGACAGGCGAAGAAAAACTGTTTTTT. Its protein product is CASSLGFGTGEEKLFF. The whole variable domain, filled in from reference TRBV7-2 and TRBJ1-4, reads GAGVSQSPSNKVTEKGKDVELRCDPISGHTALYWYRQSLGQGLEFLIYFQGNSAPDKSGLPSDRFSAERTGGSVSTLTIQRTQQEDSAVYLCASSLGFGTGEEKLFFGSGTQLSVL.